The clone carrying this TCR beta chain has more than one count but fewer than ten. Its antigen is currently unknown. One end of the junction varies from germline; a read error may be responsible. The CDR3 has 15 amino acids. CDR1 and CDR2 (germline): MNHEY, SVGEGT. Samples came from axillary lymph nodes draining the breast cancer. This sample stems from a study of breast tumors, draining lymph nodes, adjacent tissues. Whole-study findings and limits: Data only fit, rather than demonstrated, lymph node origin of most tumor T cells. Tumor repertoires ranked between lymph nodes and nontumor tissue in diversity, with V and J gene preferences. Findings are consistent with lymph node origin and intratumoral expansion of most tumor T cells.

TCRdb reanalysed the multiplex PCR reads using MiXCR and keeps one entry per CDR3 protein. This table has approximately 150,000 distinct CDR3 sequences, around 33% appearing once. The sequence derives from a female donor with breast cancer. Some clones in this sample may be carry-over from other donors' samples. The chain combines TRBV6-2 or TRBV6-3 with TRBJ1-6, with D unresolved. Sequenced input: axillary lymph node tissue. CDR3: CASSHSRGRNSPLHF. CDR3 sequence (DNA): TGTGCCAGCAGTCACTCGAGAGGGAGGAATTCACCCCTCCACTTT.